This TCR beta chain was observed in a study of blood T cell repertoires in COVID-19. Study in general: Whether acute or convalescent, the COVID-19 samples came from the United States, Italy and Spain. The cDNA or gDNA used as material had been derived from T cells, B-cell-depleted T cells, or PBMCs.

Clones were sequenced by immunoSEQ multiplex PCR, and TCRdb holds only the in-frame ones, with some missing. The sample lists around 240,000 clones, around 85% occurring once. From germline, CDR1 is SGHRS and CDR2 YFSETQ. The trim removed 2 bases at V and 2 bases at J, leaving 6 bases unmatched. This CDR3 is built from 15 residues. The receptor's source is a woman in her thirties who had recovered from COVID-19. Material: peripheral blood. The chain couples TRBV5-1 to TRBJ2-5; 7 bases are a match to TRBD2. The CDR3 spells CASSFLGGGQETQYF. CDR3 bases: TGCGCCAGCAGCTTTCTTGGCGGGGGTCAAGAGACCCAGTACTTC.